This T cell receptor (beta chain) was recovered during a study of response to subunit inactivated influenza vaccine. Findings and caveats of the study: The authors proposed limited new T cell recruitment per seasonal influenza vaccination.

V was clipped by 2 bases and J by 5 bases; unmatched bases: 5. Germline V lookup: CDR1 LGHNA, CDR2 YSLEER. The CDR3 runs 17 residues. This clonotype was counted a few times. Its antigen is as yet unknown. TCRdb re-called the RT-PCR reads with MiXCR, one entry per CDR3 protein. The table includes 560,000 or so distinct CDR3 sequences, under 9% detected once. Sequencing was performed on PBMCs from blood, taken about 24 months after vaccination. The source is a man between 45 and 75 years old who received an inactivated influenza vaccine. V usage is TRBV4-3 and J usage is TRBJ2-2; 13 bases agree with TRBD2. In DNA form, the CDR3 reads TGCGCCAGCAGCCAATCCGGACTAGCGGGAGATACCGGGGAGCTGTTTTTT. Translated, it gives CASSQSGLAGDTGELFF.